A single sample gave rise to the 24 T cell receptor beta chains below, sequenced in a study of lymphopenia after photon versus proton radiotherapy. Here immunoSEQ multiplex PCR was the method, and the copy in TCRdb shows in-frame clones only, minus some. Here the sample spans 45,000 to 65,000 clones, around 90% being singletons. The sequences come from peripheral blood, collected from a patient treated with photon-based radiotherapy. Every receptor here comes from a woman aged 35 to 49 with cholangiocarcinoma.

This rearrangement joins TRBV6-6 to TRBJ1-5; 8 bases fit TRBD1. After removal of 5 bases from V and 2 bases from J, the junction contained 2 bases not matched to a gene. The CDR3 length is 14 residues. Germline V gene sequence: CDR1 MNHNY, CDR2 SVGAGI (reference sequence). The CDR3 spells CASSPDRGNQPQHF. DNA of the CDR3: TGTGCCAGCAGTCCGGACAGGGGCAATCAGCCCCAGCATTTT.

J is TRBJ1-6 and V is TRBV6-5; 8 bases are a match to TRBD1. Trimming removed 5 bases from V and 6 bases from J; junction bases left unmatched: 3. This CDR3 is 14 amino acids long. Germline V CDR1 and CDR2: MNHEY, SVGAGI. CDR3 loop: CASSQQGVNSPLHF. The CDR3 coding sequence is TGTGCCAGCAGTCAACAGGGGGTTAATTCACCCCTCCACTTT.

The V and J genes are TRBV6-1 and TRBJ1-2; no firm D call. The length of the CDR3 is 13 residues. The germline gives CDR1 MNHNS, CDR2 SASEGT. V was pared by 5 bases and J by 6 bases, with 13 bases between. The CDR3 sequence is CASSQNLGNGYTF. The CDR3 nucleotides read TGTGCCAGCAGTCAAAATTTGGGGAATGGCTACACCTTC.

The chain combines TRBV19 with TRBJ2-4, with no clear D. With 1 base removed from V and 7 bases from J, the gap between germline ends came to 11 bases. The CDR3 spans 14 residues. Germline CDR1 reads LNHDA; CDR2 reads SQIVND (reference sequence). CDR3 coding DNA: TGTGCCAGTAGTATAGGATGGGCCCGGAACATTCAGTACTTC. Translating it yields CASSIGWARNIQYF.

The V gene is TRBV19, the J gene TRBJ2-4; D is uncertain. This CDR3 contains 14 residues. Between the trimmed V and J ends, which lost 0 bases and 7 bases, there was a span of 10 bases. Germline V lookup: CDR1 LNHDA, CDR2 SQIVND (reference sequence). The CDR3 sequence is CASSIEALRNIQYF. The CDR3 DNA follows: TGTGCCAGTAGTATAGAAGCTCTGAGGAACATTCAGTACTTC.

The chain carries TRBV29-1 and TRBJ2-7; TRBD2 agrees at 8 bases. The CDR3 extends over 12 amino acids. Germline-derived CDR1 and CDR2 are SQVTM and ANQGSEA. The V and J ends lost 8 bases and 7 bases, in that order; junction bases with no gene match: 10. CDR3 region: CSCTGAGEEQYF. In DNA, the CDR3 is TGCAGCTGTACGGGAGCGGGAGAAGAGCAGTACTTC.

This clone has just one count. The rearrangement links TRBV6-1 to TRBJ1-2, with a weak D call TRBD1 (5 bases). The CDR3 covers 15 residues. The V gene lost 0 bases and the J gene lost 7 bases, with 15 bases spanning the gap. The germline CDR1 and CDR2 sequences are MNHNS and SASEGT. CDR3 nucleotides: TGTGCCAGCAGTGAAGCGCGGGACCGAAGTAGTGGCTACACCTTC. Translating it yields CASSEARDRSSGYTF.

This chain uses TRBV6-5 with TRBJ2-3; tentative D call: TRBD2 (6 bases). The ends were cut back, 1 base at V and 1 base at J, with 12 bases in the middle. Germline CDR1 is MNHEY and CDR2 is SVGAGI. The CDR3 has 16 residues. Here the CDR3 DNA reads TGTGCCAGCAGTTACTGGCGGGGAGCAGGCACAGATACGCAGTATTTT. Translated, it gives CASSYWRGAGTDTQYF.

The DNA of the CDR3 is TGTGCCAGCATGTCAACTAGCGGGGGGGAGAAGGAGCAGTTCTTC. It specifies CASMSTSGGEKEQFF. V gene TRBV27 combines with J gene TRBJ2-1; 13 bases are a match to TRBD2. Germline-derived CDR1 and CDR2 are MNHEY and SMNVEV (reference sequence). Unmatched junction bases numbered 10, after V lost 7 bases and J lost 10 bases. The CDR3 is 15 amino acids.

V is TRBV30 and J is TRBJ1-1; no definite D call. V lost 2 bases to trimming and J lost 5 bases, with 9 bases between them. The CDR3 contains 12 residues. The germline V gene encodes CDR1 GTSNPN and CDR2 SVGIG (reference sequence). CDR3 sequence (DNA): TGTGCCTGGAGTATTCTGAGGACTGAAGCTTTCTTT. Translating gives CAWSILRTEAFF.

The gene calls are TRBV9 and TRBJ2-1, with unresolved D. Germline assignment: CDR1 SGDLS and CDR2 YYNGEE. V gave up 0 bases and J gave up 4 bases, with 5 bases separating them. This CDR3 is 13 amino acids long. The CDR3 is CASSVASYNEQFF. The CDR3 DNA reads TGTGCCAGCAGCGTAGCCAGTTACAATGAGCAGTTCTTC.

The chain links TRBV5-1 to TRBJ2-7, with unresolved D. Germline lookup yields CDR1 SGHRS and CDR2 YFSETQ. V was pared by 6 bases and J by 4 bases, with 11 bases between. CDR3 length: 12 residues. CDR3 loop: CASTNSAYEQYF. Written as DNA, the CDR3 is TGCGCCAGCACGAACAGTGCATACGAGCAGTACTTC.

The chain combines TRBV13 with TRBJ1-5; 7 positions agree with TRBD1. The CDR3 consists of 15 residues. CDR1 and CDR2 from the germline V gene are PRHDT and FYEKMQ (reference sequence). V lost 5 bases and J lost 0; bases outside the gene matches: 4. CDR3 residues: CASSAGGSSNQPQHF. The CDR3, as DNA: TGTGCCAGCAGCGCAGGGGGAAGTAGCAATCAGCCCCAGCATTTT.

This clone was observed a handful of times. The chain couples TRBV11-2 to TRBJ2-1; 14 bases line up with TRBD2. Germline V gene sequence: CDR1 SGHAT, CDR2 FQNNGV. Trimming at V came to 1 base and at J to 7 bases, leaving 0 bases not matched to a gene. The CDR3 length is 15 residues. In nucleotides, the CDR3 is TGTGCCAGCAGCTTAGGGACTAGCGGGAGGAATGAGCAGTTCTTC. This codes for CASSLGTSGRNEQFF.

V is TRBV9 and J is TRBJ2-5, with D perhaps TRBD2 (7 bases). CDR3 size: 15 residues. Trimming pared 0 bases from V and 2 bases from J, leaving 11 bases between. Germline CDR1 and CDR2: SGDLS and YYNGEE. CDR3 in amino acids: CASSVGGGAQETQYF. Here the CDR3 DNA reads TGTGCCAGCAGCGTAGGAGGGGGGGCTCAAGAGACCCAGTACTTC. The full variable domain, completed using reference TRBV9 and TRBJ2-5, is DSGVTQTPKHLITATGQRVTLRCSPRSGDLSVYWYQQSLDQGLQFLIQYYNGEERAKGNILERFSAQQFPDLHSELNLSSLELGDSALYFCASSVGGGAQETQYFGPGTRLLVL.

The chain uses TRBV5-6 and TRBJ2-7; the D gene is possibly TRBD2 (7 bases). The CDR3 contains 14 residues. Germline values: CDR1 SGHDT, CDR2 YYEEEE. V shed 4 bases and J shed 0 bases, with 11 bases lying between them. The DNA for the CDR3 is TGTGCCAGCAGCGGGGGGGCTAGCTCCTACGAGCAGTACTTC. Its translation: CASSGGASSYEQYF.

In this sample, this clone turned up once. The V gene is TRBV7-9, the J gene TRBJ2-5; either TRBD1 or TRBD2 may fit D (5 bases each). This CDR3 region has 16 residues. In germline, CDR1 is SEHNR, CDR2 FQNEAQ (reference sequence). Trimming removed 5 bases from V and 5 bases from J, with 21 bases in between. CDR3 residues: CASSPPPPGPPETQYF. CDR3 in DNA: TGTGCCAGCAGCCCCCCCCCTCCGGGGCCCCCCGAGACCCAGTACTTC.

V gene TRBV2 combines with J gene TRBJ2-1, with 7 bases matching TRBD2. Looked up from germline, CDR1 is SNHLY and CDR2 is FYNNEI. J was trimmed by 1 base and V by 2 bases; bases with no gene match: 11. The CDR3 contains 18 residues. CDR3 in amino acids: CASSEILSSGGSYNEQFF. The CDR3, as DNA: TGTGCCAGCAGTGAAATTTTAAGTTCGGGAGGATCCTACAATGAGCAGTTCTTC.

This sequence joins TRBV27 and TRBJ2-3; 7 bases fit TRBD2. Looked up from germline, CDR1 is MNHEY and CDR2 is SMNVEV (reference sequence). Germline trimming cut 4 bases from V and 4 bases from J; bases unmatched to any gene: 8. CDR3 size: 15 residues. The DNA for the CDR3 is TGTGCCAGCAGTTCCTGGGAAGCGGGATCAGATACGCAGTATTTT. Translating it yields CASSSWEAGSDTQYF.

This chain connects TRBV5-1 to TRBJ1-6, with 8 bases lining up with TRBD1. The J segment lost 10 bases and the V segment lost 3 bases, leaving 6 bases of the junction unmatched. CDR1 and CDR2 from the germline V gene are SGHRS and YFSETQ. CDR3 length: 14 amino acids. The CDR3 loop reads CASSSGGTGSPLHF. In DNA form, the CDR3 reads TGCGCCAGCAGCTCAGGGGGCACTGGGTCACCCCTCCACTTT. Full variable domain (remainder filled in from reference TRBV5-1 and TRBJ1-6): KAGVTQTPRYLIKTRGQQVTLSCSPISGHRSVSWYQQTPGQGLQFLFEYFSETQRNKGNFPGRFSGRQFSNSRSEMNVSTLELGDSALYLCASSSGGTGSPLHFGNGTRLTVT.

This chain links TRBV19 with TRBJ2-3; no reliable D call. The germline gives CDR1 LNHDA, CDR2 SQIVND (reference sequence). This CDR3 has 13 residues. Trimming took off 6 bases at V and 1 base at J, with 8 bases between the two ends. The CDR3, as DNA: TGTGCCAGTAGACTCGCTGGCACAGATACGCAGTATTTT. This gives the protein CASRLAGTDTQYF.

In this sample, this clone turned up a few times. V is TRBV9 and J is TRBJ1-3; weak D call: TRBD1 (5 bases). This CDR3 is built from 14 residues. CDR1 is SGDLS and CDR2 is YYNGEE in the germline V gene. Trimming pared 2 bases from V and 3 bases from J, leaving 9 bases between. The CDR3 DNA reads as TGTGCCAGCAGCGTCTTCGACAGTGGAAACACCATATATTTT. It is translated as CASSVFDSGNTIYF.

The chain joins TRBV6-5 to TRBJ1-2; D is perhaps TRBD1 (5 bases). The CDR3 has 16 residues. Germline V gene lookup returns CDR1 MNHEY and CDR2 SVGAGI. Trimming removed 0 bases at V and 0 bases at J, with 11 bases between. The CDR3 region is CASSYSTRATNYGYTF. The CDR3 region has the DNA TGTGCCAGCAGTTACTCTACCAGGGCGACTAACTATGGCTACACCTTC.

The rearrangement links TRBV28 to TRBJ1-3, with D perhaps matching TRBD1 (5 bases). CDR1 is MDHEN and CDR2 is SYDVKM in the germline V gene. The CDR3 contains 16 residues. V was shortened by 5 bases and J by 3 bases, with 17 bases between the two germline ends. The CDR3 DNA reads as TGTGCCAGCAGTCCCGGGACTGTGGTTTATGGAAACACCATATATTTT. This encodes CASSPGTVVYGNTIYF.